These 28 T cell receptor beta chains were sequenced from one sample in a study of Ad26.COV2.S vaccination and SARS-CoV-2 variants. As to treatment: 15 to 20 received Ad26.COV2.S at low or high dose, single or two shots; roughly five received placebo; per-sample allocation not given. Sampling took place 63 days after the first vaccine or placebo injection. Sequenced by immunoSEQ multiplex PCR; TCRdb stores in-frame clones only, minus some. The table has around 240,000 clones, approximately 90% seen once. The starting material was peripheral blood, obtained in a trial of Ad26.COV2.S vaccine versus placebo. The receptors were sampled from a person between 18 and 65 years old who received the Ad26.COV2.S COVID-19 vaccine or a placebo.

The gene calls are TRBV4-2 and TRBJ1-1; D is unresolved. The CDR3 has 14 amino acids. CDR1 and CDR2 from the germline V gene are LGHNA and YNFKEQ. V was pared by 0 bases and J by 1 base, with 6 bases between. The CDR3 protein is CASSQDGGNTEAFF. CDR3 nucleotide sequence: TGTGCCAGCAGCCAAGATGGAGGGAACACTGAAGCTTTCTTT.

V and J are TRBV6-6 and TRBJ1-4; no clear D. CDR1 is MNHNY, CDR2 SVGAGI, per germline (reference sequence). This CDR3 spans 14 amino acids. V shed 2 bases and J shed 0 bases, with 4 bases lying between them. CDR3 in DNA: TGTGCCAGCAGTTACGGGGCAACTAATGAAAAACTGTTTTTT. This sequence encodes CASSYGATNEKLFF.

V is TRBV14 and J is TRBJ2-1; 8 bases are a match to TRBD2. Looked up from germline, CDR1 is SGHDN and CDR2 is FVKESK. J gave up 3 bases and V 4 bases, and 8 bases lay outside the gene matches. The length of the CDR3 is 16 residues. CDR3 amino acids: CASSPLLAVLYNEQFF. CDR3 DNA sequence: TGTGCCAGCAGCCCCTTACTAGCGGTCCTCTACAATGAGCAGTTCTTC.

The rearrangement links TRBV20-1 to TRBJ2-1; D is uncertain. The CDR3 totals 10 residues. Germline V gives CDR1 DFQATT, CDR2 SNEGSKA (reference sequence). Trimming stripped 4 bases from V and 8 bases from J, with 6 bases between. The CDR3 sequence is CSAIFDEQFF. CDR3 DNA sequence: TGCAGTGCTATCTTTGATGAGCAGTTCTTC.

This clone was observed a single time. The J gene is TRBJ1-6, the V gene TRBV20-1; D perhaps matches TRBD1 (5 bases). This CDR3 has 14 amino acids. Germline CDR1 and CDR2: DFQATT and SNEGSKA (reference sequence). V lost 3 bases to trimming and J lost 9 bases, with 15 bases between them. In DNA form, the CDR3 reads TGCAGTGCTAGTCAGGGCCGAAGGGGTTCACCCCTCCACTTT. This codes for CSASQGRRGSPLHF.

The V call is TRBV5-1, the J call TRBJ1-1; D is unclear. The CDR3 runs to 14 residues. The germline V and J ends were trimmed by 4 bases and 4 bases, with 14 bases remaining between them. The V gene's germline CDR1 is SGHRS and CDR2 YFSETQ. CDR3 DNA: TGCGCCAGCAGCGCGGGGATCGCGGGCACTGAAGCTTTCTTT. Translated, it gives CASSAGIAGTEAFF.

The chain joins TRBV9 to TRBJ2-5; D gene unclear. V dropped 4 bases and J dropped 2 bases, with 15 bases sitting between them. Germline values: CDR1 SGDLS, CDR2 YYNGEE. The CDR3 covers 15 residues. This CDR3 reads CASSPRVTPQETQYF. Written as DNA, the CDR3 is TGTGCCAGCAGCCCAAGGGTCACACCTCAAGAGACCCAGTACTTC.

This clone was seen a handful of times. The chain joins TRBV30 to TRBJ2-2; D is possibly TRBD1 (8 bases). This CDR3 has 13 amino acids. V was pared by 4 bases and J by 6 bases, with 12 bases between. Germline CDR1 reads GTSNPN; CDR2 reads SVGIG (reference sequence). The CDR3 spells CAWKQGGPGELFF. The CDR3 coding sequence is TGTGCCTGGAAACAGGGGGGGCCCGGGGAGCTGTTTTTT. Complete variable domain (other parts from reference TRBV30 and TRBJ2-2): SQTIHQWPATLVQPVGSPLSLECTVEGTSNPNLYWYRQAAGRGLQLLFYSVGIGQISSEVPQNLSASRPQDRQFILSSKKLLLSDSGFYLCAWKQGGPGELFFGEGSRLTVL.

The rearrangement links TRBV5-6 to TRBJ1-6; 9 bases are a match to TRBD1. The CDR3 is 16 amino acids. From germline, CDR1 is SGHDT and CDR2 YYEEEE. Trimming cost V 3 bases and J 10 bases; bases outside gene matches: 11. The CDR3 sequence: CASSSGPDRGRSPLHF. Written as DNA, the CDR3 is TGTGCCAGCAGCTCCGGGCCGGACAGGGGTAGGTCACCCCTCCACTTT. Based on the CDR3 plus reference TRBV5-6 and TRBJ1-6, the full variable domain is DAGVTQSPTHLIKTRGQQVTLRCSPKSGHDTVSWYQQALGQGPQFIFQYYEEEERQRGNFPDRFSGHQFPNYSSELNVNALLLGDSALYLCASSSGPDRGRSPLHFGNGTRLTVT.

The CDR3 DNA sequence: TGTGCCAGCAGTTTCGAACTAGCAGAGACCCAGTACTTC. It encodes CASSFELAETQYF. The chain is built from TRBV28 and TRBJ2-5; D perhaps matches TRBD2 (6 bases). This CDR3 contains 13 residues. Trimming shortened V by 3 bases and J by 4 bases, and 9 bases separated the two germline ends. Germline V gene lookup returns CDR1 MDHEN and CDR2 SYDVKM. The entire variable domain, with the rest obtained from reference TRBV28 and TRBJ2-5, is as follows: DVKVTQSSRYLVKRTGEKVFLECVQDMDHENMFWYRQDPGLGLRLIYFSYDVKMKEKGDIPEGYSVSREKKERFSLILESASTNQTSMYLCASSFELAETQYFGPGTRLLVL.

V usage is TRBV5-1 and J usage is TRBJ2-7; 8 bases are a match to TRBD1. After removal of 4 bases from V and 5 bases from J, the junction contained 11 bases not matched to a gene. Germline values: CDR1 SGHRS, CDR2 YFSETQ. The CDR3 totals 15 residues. The CDR3, as DNA: TGCGCCAGCAGCGGAGGACAGGGTATATCCCACGAGCAGTACTTC. It specifies CASSGGQGISHEQYF.

The chain uses TRBV5-1 and TRBJ2-3, with D possibly TRBD1 on 6 matching bases. From germline, CDR1 is SGHRS and CDR2 YFSETQ. The CDR3 runs to 15 residues. Trimming stripped 6 bases from V and 3 bases from J, with 17 bases between. This CDR3 is CASTLGDIVTDTQYF. Here the CDR3 DNA reads TGCGCCAGCACCCTGGGGGACATAGTGACAGATACGCAGTATTTT.

The chain uses TRBV28 and TRBJ2-5; tentatively, D is TRBD1 or TRBD2 (5 bases each). Germline values: CDR1 MDHEN, CDR2 SYDVKM. V was clipped by 3 bases and J by 7 bases, with 9 bases between them. The CDR3 spans 12 residues. Here the CDR3 DNA reads TGTGCCAGCAGTTTTCGGGGCGGGACCCAGTACTTC. This encodes CASSFRGGTQYF. The complete variable domain, with remaining parts taken from reference TRBV28 and TRBJ2-5, reads DVKVTQSSRYLVKRTGEKVFLECVQDMDHENMFWYRQDPGLGLRLIYFSYDVKMKEKGDIPEGYSVSREKKERFSLILESASTNQTSMYLCASSFRGGTQYFGPGTRLLVL.

The rearrangement links TRBV9 to TRBJ2-7, with D uncertain. Trimming cost V 0 bases and J 6 bases, with 25 bases left between them. The germline CDR1 and CDR2 sequences are SGDLS and YYNGEE. The CDR3 loop spans 18 amino acids. The CDR3, as DNA: TGTGCCAGCAGCGTAGCATCCCCAGAAGTAGGGATACCCTGCGAGCAGTACTTC. Its translation is CASSVASPEVGIPCEQYF.

The chain has TRBV5-5 and TRBJ1-2; 7 bases fit TRBD1. Per germline, CDR1 SGHKS and CDR2 YYEKEE (reference sequence). The CDR3 has 16 residues. Losses at the gene ends were 0 bases for V and 4 bases for J; bases not matched to a gene: 9. In DNA form, the CDR3 reads TGTGCCAGCAGCTTGGGGGAGGGGGCAGTATCCTATGGCTACACCTTC. Residues: CASSLGEGAVSYGYTF.

This chain uses TRBV18 with TRBJ2-3; 9 nucleotides line up with TRBD2. V trimming: 0 bases; J trimming: 0 bases; junction bases outside the gene matches: 10. The CDR3 has 19 amino acids. Germline lookup yields CDR1 KGHSH and CDR2 LQKENI. The DNA for the CDR3 is TGTGCCAGCTCACCACCGAGAGGCGGGGGGGAGACTAGCACAGATACGCAGTATTTT. It specifies CASSPPRGGGETSTDTQYF.

This chain links TRBV30 with TRBJ2-5; either TRBD1 or TRBD2 may supply D (5 bases each). Germline values: CDR1 GTSNPN, CDR2 SVGIG (reference sequence). This CDR3 spans 15 amino acids. The V and J ends lost 0 bases and 1 base respectively, with 12 bases between them. The CDR3 spells CAWSVGLGVQETQYF. The CDR3 DNA sequence: TGTGCCTGGAGTGTCGGACTGGGGGTCCAAGAGACCCAGTACTTC.

This sequence joins TRBV6-4 and TRBJ1-4; the D is unclear. CDR1 MRHNA and CDR2 SNTAGT come from the germline V gene. CDR3 length: 14 amino acids. Trimming took off 10 bases at V and 5 bases at J, with 17 bases between the two ends. CDR3 region: CANIGSVGNEKLFF. In DNA, the CDR3 is TGTGCCAACATCGGCTCTGTGGGGAATGAAAAACTGTTTTTT.

The V and J genes are TRBV11-2 and TRBJ1-3; D ambiguous. Between the trimmed V and J ends, which lost 3 bases and 0 bases, there was a span of 6 bases. Germline V gene sequence: CDR1 SGHAT, CDR2 FQNNGV. The CDR3 is 14 residues long. CDR3: CASSLGFSGNTIYF. The CDR3 region has the DNA TGTGCCAGCAGCTTGGGGTTCTCTGGAAACACCATATATTTT.

This rearrangement joins TRBV7-2 to TRBJ1-5; no definite D call. Germline CDR1 reads SGHTA; CDR2 reads FQGNSA. The V end was cut by 7 bases, the J end by 1 base, with 14 bases between. The CDR3 covers 15 residues. CDR3 coding DNA: TGTGCCAGCAACCCTACCCCCGAAAGCAATCAGCCCCAGCATTTT. Protein: CASNPTPESNQPQHF. Full variable domain (outside the CDR3, taken from reference TRBV7-2 and TRBJ1-5): GAGVSQSPSNKVTEKGKDVELRCDPISGHTALYWYRQSLGQGLEFLIYFQGNSAPDKSGLPSDRFSAERTGGSVSTLTIQRTQQEDSAVYLCASNPTPESNQPQHFGDGTRLSIL.

The CDR3 DNA follows: TGTGCCAGCAGCCCGGGACAAGCAGATCAGCCCCAGCATTTT. Its translation: CASSPGQADQPQHF. V gene TRBV9 combines with J gene TRBJ1-5; tentative D call: TRBD1 (6 bases). CDR1 and CDR2 (germline): SGDLS, YYNGEE. V shed 4 bases and J shed 5 bases, with 13 bases lying between them. CDR3 length: 14 residues.

This chain joins TRBV6-5 and TRBJ2-3; D possibly matches TRBD1 or TRBD2 (6 bases each). Trimming took off 8 bases at V and 7 bases at J, with 16 bases between the two ends. This CDR3 spans 13 amino acids. Germline CDR1 is MNHEY and CDR2 is SVGAGI. The CDR3 here is CASRKGGRYTQYF. The CDR3 DNA reads as TGTGCCAGCCGGAAGGGGGGCAGGTATACGCAGTATTTT.

V gene TRBV7-2 combines with J gene TRBJ2-3; no clear D gene. Germline assignment: CDR1 SGHTA and CDR2 FQGNSA. This CDR3 has 14 residues. The V end lost 5 bases, the J end lost 1 base, and 10 bases lay between the germline ends. The CDR3 is CASSLLPRTDTQYF. The CDR3, as DNA: TGTGCCAGCAGCCTCCTCCCGCGCACAGATACGCAGTATTTT.

The rearrangement links TRBV5-4 to TRBJ2-2; TRBD2 is a possible D gene (6 bases). The CDR3 is 15 amino acids. From germline, CDR1 is SGHNT and CDR2 YYREEE (reference sequence). V was clipped by 2 bases and J by 4 bases, with 12 bases between them. The CDR3 coding sequence is TGTGCCAGCAGCTTAGGAGGGCGAGCCACCGGGGAGCTGTTTTTT. Translating gives CASSLGGRATGELFF. Drawing the rest from reference TRBV5-4 and TRBJ2-2, the complete variable domain is ETGVTQSPTHLIKTRGQQVTLRCSSQSGHNTVSWYQQALGQGPQFIFQYYREEENGRGNFPPRFSGLQFPNYSSELNVNALELDDSALYLCASSLGGRATGELFFGEGSRLTVL.

The V call is TRBV6-5, the J call TRBJ2-2; a possible D gene is TRBD1 (5 bases). V gave up 4 bases and J gave up 3 bases, with 12 bases separating them. This CDR3 region has 15 residues. Germline values: CDR1 MNHEY, CDR2 SVGAGI. CDR3 in amino acids: CASSFGLRDTGELFF. The CDR3 region has the DNA TGTGCCAGCAGTTTTGGGCTCAGGGACACCGGGGAGCTGTTTTTT.

This chain links TRBV12-3 or TRBV12-4 with TRBJ2-2, with D uncertain. V was shortened by 3 bases and J by 6 bases, with 8 bases between the two germline ends. This CDR3 has 13 residues. CDR3 sequence: CASSFTFAGELFF. The CDR3 DNA follows: TGTGCCAGCAGTTTCACTTTTGCCGGGGAGCTGTTTTTT.

The chain uses TRBV7-8 and TRBJ1-1; D ambiguous. Deletions cut 2 bases from V and 6 bases from J, with 13 bases between. Germline CDR1 is SGHVS and CDR2 is FQNEAQ. The CDR3 totals 14 residues. The CDR3 protein is CASSLSRMGSEAFF. CDR3 nucleotides: TGTGCCAGCAGCTTAAGTCGGATGGGGTCTGAAGCTTTCTTT.

The rearrangement links TRBV5-4 to TRBJ2-4; 9 positions agree with TRBD1. Germline V gene sequence: CDR1 SGHNT, CDR2 YYREEE (reference sequence). V shed 6 bases, J shed 7 bases, and the junction held 8 bases outside the gene matches. The CDR3 loop spans 14 amino acids. DNA of the CDR3: TGTGCCAGCACCCCCGGGACAGGGAGGAACATTCAGTACTTC. Its protein is CASTPGTGRNIQYF.